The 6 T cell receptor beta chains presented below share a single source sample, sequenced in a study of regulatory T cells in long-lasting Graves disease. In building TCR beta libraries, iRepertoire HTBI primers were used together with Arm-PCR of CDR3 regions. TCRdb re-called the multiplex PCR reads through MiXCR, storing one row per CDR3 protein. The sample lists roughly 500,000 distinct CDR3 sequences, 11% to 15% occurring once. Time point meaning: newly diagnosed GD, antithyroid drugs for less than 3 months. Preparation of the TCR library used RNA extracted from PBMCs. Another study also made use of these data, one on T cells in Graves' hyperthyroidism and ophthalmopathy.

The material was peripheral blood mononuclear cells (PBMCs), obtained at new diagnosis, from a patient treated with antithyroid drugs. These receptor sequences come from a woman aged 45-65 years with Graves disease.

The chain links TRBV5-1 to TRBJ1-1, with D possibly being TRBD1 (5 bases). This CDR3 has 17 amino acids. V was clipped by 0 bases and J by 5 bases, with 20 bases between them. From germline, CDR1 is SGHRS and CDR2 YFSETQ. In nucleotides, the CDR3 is TGCGCCAGCAGCTTGGGGTACTACAGGAGGCGCCTTACTGAAGCTTTCTTT. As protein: CASSLGYYRRRLTEAFF.

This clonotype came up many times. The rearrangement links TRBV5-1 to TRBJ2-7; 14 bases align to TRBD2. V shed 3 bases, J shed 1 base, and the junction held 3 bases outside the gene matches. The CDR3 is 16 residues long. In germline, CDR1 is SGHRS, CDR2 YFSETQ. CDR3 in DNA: TGCGCCAGCAGCTCGGGACTAGCGGGAGCATCCTACGAGCAGTACTTC. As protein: CASSSGLAGASYEQYF.

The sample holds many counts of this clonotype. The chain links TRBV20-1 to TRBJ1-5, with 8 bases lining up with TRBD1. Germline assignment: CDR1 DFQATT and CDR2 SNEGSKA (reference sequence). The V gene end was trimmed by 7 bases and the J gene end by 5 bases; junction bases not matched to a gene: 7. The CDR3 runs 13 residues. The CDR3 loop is CSGKTGGDQPQHF. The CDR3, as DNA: TGCAGTGGCAAAACAGGGGGAGATCAGCCCCAGCATTTT.

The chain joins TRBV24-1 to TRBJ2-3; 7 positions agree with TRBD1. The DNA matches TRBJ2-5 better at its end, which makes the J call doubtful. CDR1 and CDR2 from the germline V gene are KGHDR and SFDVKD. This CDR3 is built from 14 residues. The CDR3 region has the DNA TGTGCCACCAGTGATAGACAGGGCTCGAAGACCCAGTACTTC. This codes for CATSDRQGSKTQYF.

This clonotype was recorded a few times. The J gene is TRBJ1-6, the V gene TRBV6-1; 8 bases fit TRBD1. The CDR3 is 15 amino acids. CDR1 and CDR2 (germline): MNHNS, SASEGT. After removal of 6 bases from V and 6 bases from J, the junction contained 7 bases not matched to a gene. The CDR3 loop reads CASSWTGSSNSPLHF. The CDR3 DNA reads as TGTGCCAGCAGCTGGACAGGGAGTAGTAATTCACCCCTCCACTTT.

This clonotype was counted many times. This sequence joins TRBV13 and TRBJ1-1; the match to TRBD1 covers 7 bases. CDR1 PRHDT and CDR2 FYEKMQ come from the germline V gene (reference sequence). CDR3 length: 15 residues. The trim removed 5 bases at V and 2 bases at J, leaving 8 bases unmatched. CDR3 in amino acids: CASSGQRQGNTEAFF. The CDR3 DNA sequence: TGTGCCAGCAGCGGGCAACGACAGGGCAACACTGAAGCTTTCTTT. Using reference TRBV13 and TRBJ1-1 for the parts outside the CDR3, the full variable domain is AAGVIQSPRHLIKEKRETATLKCYPIPRHDTVYWYQQGPGQDPQFLISFYEKMQSDKGSIPDRFSAQQFSDYHSELNMSSLELGDSALYFCASSGQRQGNTEAFFGQGTRLTVV.